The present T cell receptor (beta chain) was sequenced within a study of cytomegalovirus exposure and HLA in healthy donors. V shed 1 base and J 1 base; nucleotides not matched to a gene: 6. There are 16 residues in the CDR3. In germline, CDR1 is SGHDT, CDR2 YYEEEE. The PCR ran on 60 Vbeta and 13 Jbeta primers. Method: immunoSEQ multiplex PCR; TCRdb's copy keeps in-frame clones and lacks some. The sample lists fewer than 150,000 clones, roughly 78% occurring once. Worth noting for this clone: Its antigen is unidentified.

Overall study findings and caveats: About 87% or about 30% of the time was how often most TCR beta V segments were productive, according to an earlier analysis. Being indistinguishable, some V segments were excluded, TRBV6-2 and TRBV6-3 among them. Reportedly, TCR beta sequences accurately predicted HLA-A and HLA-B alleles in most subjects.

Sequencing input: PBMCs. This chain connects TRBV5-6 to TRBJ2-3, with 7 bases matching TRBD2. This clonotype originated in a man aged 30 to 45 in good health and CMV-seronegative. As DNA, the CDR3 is TGTGCCAGCAGCTTGTGGGGGGGAGGGGGCACAGATACGCAGTATTTT. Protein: CASSLWGGGGTDTQYF.